The clone carrying this TCR beta chain was observed a handful of times. The data derive from a study of T cells after yellow fever vaccination. One entry per CDR3 protein results from TCRdb running MiXCR on the 5' RACE reads. The data contain approximately 300,000 distinct CDR3 sequences, approximately 11% of them seen just once; the ten biggest clones take up 3% to 3.5%. The CDR3 has 16 residues. V lost 0 bases to trimming and J lost 3 bases, with 13 bases between them. CDR1 is SGDLS, CDR2 YYNGEE, per germline. The TCR originated in a man aged 18 to 29 who received the YFV17D yellow fever vaccine. V is TRBV9 and J is TRBJ2-1; D unclear. The input for sequencing was CD4+ T cells sorted from PBMCs, taken 45 days after the yellow fever booster vaccination. The CDR3 DNA is TGTGCCAGCAGCGTAGAGGGCCAGCGCTTCTACAATGAGCAGTTCTTC. Its translation: CASSVEGQRFYNEQFF.